This TCR beta chain was recovered during a study of blood T cell repertoires in COVID-19 (TCRdb year 2020). At the level of the whole study: Samples covering the acute and convalescent phases of COVID-19 were provided by collaborators in the United States, Italy and Spain. The repertoires were made available in a free public database intended to serve as a resource for research on the immune response to SARS-CoV-2. The prospective study material was composed of cDNA or gDNA derived from T cells, B-cell-depleted T cells, or PBMCs. Subjects who had been exposed to COVID-19, were actively infected with it, or had recovered from it provided the deeply sampled blood TCRbeta repertoires that made up the dataset. Nearly every sample came with metadata listing a de-identified subject ID, COVID-19 status, age in years and sex. The samples were drawn from two sources: the first 160 participants of the ongoing ImmuneRACE study, and 1,000 to 1,500 subjects contributed by 6 global collaborators. Where HLA class I and class II types were available, the types were taken from metadata supplied by the sample provider, not from assay-based typing.

Of note for this clone: It has no known antigen specificity. Base qualities are not at hand, and no much larger clone is one base apart.

Another Seattle source contributed samples from volunteer blood donors who had recovered from COVID-19. Each collaborating institution followed its own protocols to collect whole blood in K2EDTA tubes. For TCRbeta analysis, collaborators shipped samples as frozen whole blood, isolated PBMCs, or DNA extracted from either of those sample types. The immunoSEQ Assay, a bias-controlled multiplex PCR, was used to amplify TCRbeta CDR3 regions from genomic DNA. The authors' pipeline ran thus. The number of nucleated cells in each sample was estimated by amplification of reference gene primers within the assay. To quantify the absolute abundance of each unique TCRbeta CDR3 rearrangement, sequence reads were collapsed and filtered. Productive Simpson clonality was computed per sample as the square root of Simpson's diversity index over productive rearrangements. This is the immuneACCESS table as TCRdb keeps it, with only in-frame sequences that have V and J called. A part of the clones is gone; compared with another copy, unresolved V genes explain less than half, and the rest is unexplained. That table furnishes V, J and clone size, whereas the DNA furnished D and trimming. In all, the sample holds 200,000 to 250,000 clones, and about nine tenths of those were seen once. The biggest ten clones account for roughly 6% of the sample.

Compared with germline, V lacks 0 bases and J lacks 8 bases; bases without a gene match: 4. The CDR3, cysteine through phenylalanine, is 13 amino acids long. Only CDR3 DNA is held: 39 bases, read in frame from base 1. From a lookup of the germline V gene, CDR1 and CDR2 are SGDLS and YYNGEE. Overall study outcomes, separate from this receptor: Clinical and demographic metadata were provided uncurated, with the amount varying by source and participant.

The source material was peripheral blood. This TCR was recovered from a man aged 55 to 70 who had recovered from COVID-19. Recombination linked TRBV9 to TRBJ1-1, with TRBD1 identical over 7 junction bases. The DNA is TGTGCCAGCAGCGTAGCTACGGACAGGGAAGCTTTCTTT. Its coded protein is CASSVATDREAFF.